This passage covers 22 T cell receptor beta chains from one sample sequenced in a study of blood T cells in healthy people across ages. Sample-barcoded 5' priming and a J-beta primer mix drove a second PCR of roughly 6 to 12 cycles. Via MiXCR, TCRdb re-called the 5' RACE reads, giving one row per CDR3 protein. The table shows 1.8 million or so distinct CDR3 sequences, with roughly two fifths occurring only once. Sequences were obtained from blood. These receptors all come from a human donor in good health.

This clonotype was seen many times. This chain uses TRBV10-3 with TRBJ2-7, with no clear D. Germline V gene lookup returns CDR1 ENHRY and CDR2 SYGVKD. Trimming pared 3 bases from V and 6 bases from J, leaving 9 bases between. CDR3 length equals 12 residues. CDR3 bases: TGTGCCATCAGTGATGCCAGTCCCGAGCAGTACTTC. This encodes CAISDASPEQYF.

There are a few counts of this clonotype. This chain links TRBV6-5 with TRBJ1-1; 7 bases agree with TRBD1. J lost 0 bases, V lost 0 bases, and 16 bases had no gene match. The germline V gene encodes CDR1 MNHEY and CDR2 SVGAGI. This CDR3 is 20 amino acids long. As DNA, the CDR3 is TGTGCCAGCAGTTACTCGGAGAAACCAAAGCCGGGACAGCTGAACACTGAAGCTTTCTTT. Amino acid sequence: CASSYSEKPKPGQLNTEAFF.

This clonotype has more than one count but fewer than ten. CDR3 loop: CASSPTPDNDYGYTF. The CDR3 DNA sequence: TGTGCCAGCTCACCGACCCCCGACAACGACTATGGCTACACCTTC. This chain connects TRBV18 to TRBJ1-2; D unresolved. Germline lookup yields CDR1 KGHSH and CDR2 LQKENI. V was clipped by 3 bases and J by 3 bases, with 14 bases between them. The CDR3 covers 15 residues.

This clonotype was counted ten times or more. The gene calls are TRBV20-1 and TRBJ2-7; no reliable D call. Germline CDR1 DFQATT, CDR2 SNEGSKA (reference sequence). This CDR3 region has 16 residues. Deletions cut 7 bases from V and 0 bases from J, with 22 bases between. For the CDR3, the DNA is TGCAGTGTCGCGCGCCCCATGGAGATTCACTCCTACGAGCAGTACTTC. Amino acids: CSVARPMEIHSYEQYF.

V gene TRBV10-3 combines with J gene TRBJ2-7; 9 bases agree with TRBD2. The CDR3 extends over 14 amino acids. V trimming: 5 bases; J trimming: 3 bases; junction bases outside the gene matches: 5. The V gene's germline CDR1 is ENHRY and CDR2 SYGVKD. The CDR3 is CAISPSGDYYEQYF. CDR3 nucleotides: TGTGCCATCAGTCCTAGCGGGGATTACTACGAGCAGTACTTC.

The J gene is TRBJ1-2, the V gene TRBV4-1, with 8 bases fitting TRBD1. The trim removed 1 base at V and 2 bases at J, leaving 6 bases unmatched. The CDR3 consists of 16 residues. CDR1 is MGHRA, CDR2 YSYEKL, per germline. CDR3 nucleotides: TGCGCCAGCAGCCAAGGTCCGGGACAGGTCAACTATGGCTACACCTTC. This codes for CASSQGPGQVNYGYTF.

V and J are TRBV12-3 or TRBV12-4 and TRBJ1-2; TRBD1 matches 8 bases. The CDR3 runs to 16 residues. V was clipped by 5 bases and J by 1 base; unmatched bases: 9. The CDR3 sequence: CASSPRTGRLNYGYTF. The CDR3 nucleotides read TGTGCCAGCAGTCCCCGGACAGGGCGACTTAACTATGGCTACACCTTC.

In this sample, this clonotype turned up once. A much larger clone is a single base away; this may be a read error. This CDR3 reads CASSQDFRGCYEQYF. CDR3 coding DNA: TGCGCCAGCAGCCAAGATTTCAGGGGTTGCTACGAGCAGTACTTC. This chain links TRBV4-1 with TRBJ2-7; possible D gene TRBD1, 6 bases. V lost 0 bases to trimming and J lost 3 bases, with 12 bases between them. Looked up from germline, CDR1 is MGHRA and CDR2 is YSYEKL. The CDR3 contains 15 residues.

The sample holds a few counts of this clonotype. The V gene is TRBV10-3, the J gene TRBJ1-5; 7 positions match TRBD1. This CDR3 has 13 residues. CDR1 and CDR2 from the germline V gene are ENHRY and SYGVKD. V lost 10 bases to trimming and J lost 7 bases; unmatched junction nucleotides: 10. The CDR3 bases are TGTGCCAGCAATCAGGGGGTCGGACAGCCCCAGCATTTT. This codes for CASNQGVGQPQHF.

This clonotype was seen a few times. V usage is TRBV20-1 and J usage is TRBJ2-3; 9 bases match TRBD2. The germline V gene encodes CDR1 DFQATT and CDR2 SNEGSKA (reference sequence). This CDR3 comprises 14 residues. V shed 5 bases, J shed 4 bases, and the junction held 7 bases outside the gene matches. DNA of the CDR3: TGCAGTGCTCCCGGGACTAGCAATTCAGATACGCAGTATTTT. Its protein product is CSAPGTSNSDTQYF.

This sequence joins TRBV4-1 and TRBJ1-2; TRBD1 aligns across 9 bases. CDR1 and CDR2 (germline): MGHRA, YSYEKL. The CDR3 contains 15 residues. V lost 3 bases to trimming and J lost 3 bases; unmatched junction nucleotides: 5. This CDR3 is CASSQTGGKDYGYTF. In DNA, the CDR3 is TGCGCCAGCAGCCAGACAGGGGGAAAGGACTATGGCTACACCTTC.

The chain uses TRBV7-2 and TRBJ2-7; 8 bases are a match to TRBD2. Matching the DNA end better, TRBJ2-5 makes the J call doubtful. Germline CDR1 reads SGHTA; CDR2 reads FQGNSA. The CDR3 totals 15 residues. CDR3 DNA sequence: TGTGCCAGCAGCCCGGGACTAGATTTTCGGGGGACCCAGTACTTC. It translates to CASSPGLDFRGTQYF.

This clonotype appeared a few times. V and J are TRBV4-1 and TRBJ1-1; D unresolved. The CDR3 is 14 amino acids. Germline values: CDR1 MGHRA, CDR2 YSYEKL. The ends were cut back, 0 bases at V and 3 bases at J, with 8 bases in the middle. The CDR3 here is CASSQDRADTEAFF. The DNA for the CDR3 is TGCGCCAGCAGCCAAGATCGTGCGGACACTGAAGCTTTCTTT.

The chain employs TRBV5-1 and TRBJ2-7; maybe TRBD1 (7 bases). The CDR3 totals 15 residues. Germline V gene lookup returns CDR1 SGHRS and CDR2 YFSETQ. V lost 6 bases to trimming and J lost 1 base, with 17 bases between them. The CDR3 loop reads CASKEPGDSSYEQYF. DNA for the CDR3: TGCGCCAGCAAAGAGCCGGGGGACAGTTCCTACGAGCAGTACTTC.

The CDR3 reads CASSRTSGEYDTQYF. Written as DNA, the CDR3 is TGTGCCAGCAGCCGGACTAGCGGGGAATACGATACGCAGTATTTT. The genes are TRBV12-3 or TRBV12-4 and TRBJ2-3; 12 nucleotides match TRBD2. The CDR3 runs 15 residues. Germline trimming cut 6 bases from V and 6 bases from J; bases unmatched to any gene: 7.

The chain is built from TRBV7-9 and TRBJ2-5; D perhaps matches TRBD2 (5 bases). The CDR3 runs 12 residues. The germline V gene has CDR1 SEHNR and CDR2 FQNEAQ (reference sequence). Trimming cost V 5 bases and J 5 bases, with 9 bases left between them. The chain's CDR3 is CASSPSPETQYF. In nucleotides, the CDR3 is TGTGCCAGCAGCCCTAGCCCGGAGACCCAGTACTTC.

The V gene is TRBV20-1, the J gene TRBJ2-1; TRBD1 aligns across 9 bases. Germline V CDR1 and CDR2: DFQATT, SNEGSKA (reference sequence). V dropped 5 bases and J dropped 8; count of bases not matched to a gene: 7. CDR3 length: 13 amino acids. The CDR3 is CSAPGTGLHEQFF. The CDR3 nucleotides read TGCAGTGCTCCTGGGACAGGGCTGCATGAGCAGTTCTTC.

The V call is TRBV24-1, the J call TRBJ2-4; D possibly corresponds to TRBD1 (5 bases). The DNA matches TRBJ2-7 better at its end, which makes the J call doubtful. The CDR3 extends over 15 amino acids. The V gene's germline CDR1 is KGHDR and CDR2 SFDVKD. CDR3 DNA sequence: TGTGCCACCAGTGACCCTTCCCAGGGAACCTACGAGCAGTACTTC. Amino acids: CATSDPSQGTYEQYF.

The chain combines TRBV20-1 with TRBJ1-2; no clear D. Trimming took 2 bases from V and 2 from J, leaving 9 bases between them. Germline V gene lookup returns CDR1 DFQATT and CDR2 SNEGSKA (reference sequence). The CDR3 is made up of 13 amino acids. CDR3 bases: TGCAGTGCTAGATTAGCAGAGAACTATGGCTACACCTTC. This encodes CSARLAENYGYTF.

The rearrangement links TRBV5-1 to TRBJ2-3; D gene unclear. V was shortened by 0 bases and J by 4 bases, with 15 bases between the two germline ends. Per the germline V gene, CDR1 is SGHRS and CDR2 is YFSETQ. This CDR3 has 16 amino acids. This chain's CDR3 is CASSLVLQSRADTQYF. CDR3 coding DNA: TGCGCCAGCAGCTTGGTTTTACAGAGCCGCGCAGATACGCAGTATTTT.

V usage is TRBV19 and J usage is TRBJ2-7; D not resolved. Trimming pared 2 bases from V and 1 base from J, leaving 9 bases between. Germline V lookup: CDR1 LNHDA, CDR2 SQIVND (reference sequence). CDR3 size: 14 residues. This CDR3 is CASSIMTKSYEQYF. The CDR3 DNA follows: TGTGCCAGTAGTATAATGACAAAGTCCTACGAGCAGTACTTC.

A word on this clonotype: One end of the junction is discordant with germline, which a read error may explain. The CDR3 DNA reads TGCGGCGTTGACGGGGGGCTAGCTGAAGCTTTCTTT. It yields the protein CGVDGGLAEAFF. This chain connects TRBV29-1 to TRBJ1-1; D possibly corresponds to TRBD1 (6 bases). The CDR3 has 12 amino acids. CDR1 and CDR2 (germline): SQVTM, ANQGSEA. Full variable domain (missing parts from reference TRBV29-1 and TRBJ1-1): SAVISQKPSRDICQRGTSLTIQCQVDSQVTMMFWYRQQPGQSLTLIATANQGSEATYESGFVIDKFPISRPNLTFSTLTVSNMSPEDSSIYLCGVDGGLAEAFFGQGTRLTVV.